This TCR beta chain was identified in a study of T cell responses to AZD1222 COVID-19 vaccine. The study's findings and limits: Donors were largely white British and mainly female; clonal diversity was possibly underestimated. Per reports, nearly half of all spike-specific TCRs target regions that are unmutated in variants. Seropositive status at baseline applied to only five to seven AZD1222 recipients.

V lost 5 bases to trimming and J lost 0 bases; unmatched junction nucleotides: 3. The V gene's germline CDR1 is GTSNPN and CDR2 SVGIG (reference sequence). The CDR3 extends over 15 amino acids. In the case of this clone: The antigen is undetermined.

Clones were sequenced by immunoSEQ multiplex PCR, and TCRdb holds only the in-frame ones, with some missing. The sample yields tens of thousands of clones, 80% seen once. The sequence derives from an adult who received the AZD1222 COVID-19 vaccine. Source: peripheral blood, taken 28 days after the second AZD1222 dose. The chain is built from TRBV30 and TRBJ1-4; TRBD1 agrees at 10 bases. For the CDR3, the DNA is TGTGCCTGGGGACAGGGGGTTGCAACTAATGAAAAACTGTTTTTT. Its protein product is CAWGQGVATNEKLFF.